These 3 T cell receptor beta chains originate from one sample sequenced in a study of T cell changes during pregnancy in multiple sclerosis. Here immunoSEQ multiplex PCR was the method, and the copy in TCRdb shows in-frame clones only, minus some. The sample lists about 29,000 clones, about 90% occurring once. This sample comprised CD8+ T cells from peripheral blood mononuclear cells, obtained before pregnancy. The source is a female donor with multiple sclerosis, enrolled in a pregnancy study.

The chain couples TRBV10-3 to TRBJ1-1, with 10 bases that match TRBD1. The CDR3 has 17 amino acids. V shed 0 bases, J shed 0 bases, and the junction held 4 bases outside the gene matches. Germline V gene data show CDR1 as ENHRY and CDR2 as SYGVKD. The CDR3 sequence: CAISESWDRGVNTEAFF. The DNA of the CDR3 is TGTGCCATCAGTGAGTCGTGGGACAGGGGCGTGAACACTGAAGCTTTCTTT.

This clone came up once. This chain links TRBV7-2 with TRBJ2-1, with 8 nucleotides matching TRBD2. With V trimmed by 3 bases and J by 5 bases, 6 bases remained unmatched. In germline, CDR1 is SGHTA, CDR2 FQGNSA. The CDR3 extends over 15 amino acids. The DNA for the CDR3 is TGTGCCAGCAGCTTCTCGGGAGGGCCCCACAATGAGCAGTTCTTC. It yields the protein CASSFSGGPHNEQFF.

This chain joins TRBV4-3 and TRBJ2-2; 9 bases line up with TRBD1. The ends lost 3 bases at V and 6 bases at J; junction bases unmatched: 5. The CDR3 consists of 15 residues. The germline V gene has CDR1 LGHNA and CDR2 YSLEER. The CDR3 is CASSHSTGGAGELFF. CDR3 bases: TGCGCCAGCAGCCATTCGACAGGGGGGGCCGGGGAGCTGTTTTTT.